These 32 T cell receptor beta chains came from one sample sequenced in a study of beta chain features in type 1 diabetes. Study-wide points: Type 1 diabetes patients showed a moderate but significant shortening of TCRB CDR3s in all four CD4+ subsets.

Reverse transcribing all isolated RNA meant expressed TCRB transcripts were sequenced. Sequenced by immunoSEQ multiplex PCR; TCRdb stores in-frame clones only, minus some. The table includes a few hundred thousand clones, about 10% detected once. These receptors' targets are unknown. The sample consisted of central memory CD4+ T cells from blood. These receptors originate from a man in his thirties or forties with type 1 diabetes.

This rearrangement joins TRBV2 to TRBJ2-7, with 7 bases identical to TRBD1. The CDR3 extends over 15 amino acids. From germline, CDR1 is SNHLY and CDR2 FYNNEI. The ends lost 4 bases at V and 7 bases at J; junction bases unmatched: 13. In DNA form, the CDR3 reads TGTGCCAGCAGTGGGATACCTACAGGGGTCGGGGAGCAGTACTTC. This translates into CASSGIPTGVGEQYF.

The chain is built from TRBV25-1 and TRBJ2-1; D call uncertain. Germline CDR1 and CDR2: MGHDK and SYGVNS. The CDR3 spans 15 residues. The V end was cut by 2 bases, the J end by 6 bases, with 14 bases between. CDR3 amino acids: CASSELDPGLNEQFF. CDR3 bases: TGTGCCAGCAGTGAACTTGATCCGGGTCTCAATGAGCAGTTCTTC.

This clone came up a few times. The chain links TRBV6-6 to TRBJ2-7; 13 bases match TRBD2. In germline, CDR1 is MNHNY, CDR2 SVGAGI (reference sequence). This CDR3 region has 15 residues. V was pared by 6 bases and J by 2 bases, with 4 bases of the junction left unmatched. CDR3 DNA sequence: TGTGCCAGCAGCGGAACTAGCGGGAGGGCCTACGAGCAGTACTTC. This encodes CASSGTSGRAYEQYF.

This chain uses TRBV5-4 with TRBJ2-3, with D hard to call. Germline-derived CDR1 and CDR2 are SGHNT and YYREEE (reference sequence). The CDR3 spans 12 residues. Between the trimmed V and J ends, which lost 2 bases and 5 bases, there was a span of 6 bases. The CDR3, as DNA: TGTGCCAGCAGCTTAGGGCGAGATACGCAGTATTTT. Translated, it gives CASSLGRDTQYF.

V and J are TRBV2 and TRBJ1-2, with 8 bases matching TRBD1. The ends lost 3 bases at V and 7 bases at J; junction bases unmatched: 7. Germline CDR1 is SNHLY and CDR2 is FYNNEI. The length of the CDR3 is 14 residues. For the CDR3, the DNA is TGTGCCAGCAGTGAGATGACAGGGGTGGCTGGCTACACCTTC. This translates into CASSEMTGVAGYTF.

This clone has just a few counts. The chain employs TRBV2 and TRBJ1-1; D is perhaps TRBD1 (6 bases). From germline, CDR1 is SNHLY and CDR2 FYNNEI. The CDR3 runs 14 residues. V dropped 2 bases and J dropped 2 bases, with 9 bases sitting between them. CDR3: CASSEPGANTEAFF. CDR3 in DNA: TGTGCCAGCAGTGAACCGGGGGCAAACACTGAAGCTTTCTTT.

CDR3 nucleotide sequence: TGTGCCAGCAGCTTCCAGTCATCGGCTATCTATGGCTACACCTTC. Its translation is CASSFQSSAIYGYTF. V is TRBV7-9 and J is TRBJ1-2, with no clear D. Trimming took 3 bases from V and 4 from J, leaving 15 bases between them. From germline, CDR1 is SEHNR and CDR2 FQNEAQ (reference sequence). CDR3 length: 15 amino acids.

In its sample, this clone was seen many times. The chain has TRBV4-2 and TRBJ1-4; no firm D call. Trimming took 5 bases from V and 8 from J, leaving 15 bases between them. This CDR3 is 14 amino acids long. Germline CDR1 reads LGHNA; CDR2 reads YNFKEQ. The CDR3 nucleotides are TGTGCCAGCAGCTCCCCGGCGGCATCAGAAAAACTGTTTTTT. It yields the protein CASSSPAASEKLFF.

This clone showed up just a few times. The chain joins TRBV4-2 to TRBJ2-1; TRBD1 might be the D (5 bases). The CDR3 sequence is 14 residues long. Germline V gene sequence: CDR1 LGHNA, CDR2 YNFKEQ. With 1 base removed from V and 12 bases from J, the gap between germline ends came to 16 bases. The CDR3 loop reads CASSQGDSPPRQFF. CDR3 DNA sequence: TGTGCCAGCAGCCAAGGTGACAGCCCCCCTAGGCAGTTCTTC.

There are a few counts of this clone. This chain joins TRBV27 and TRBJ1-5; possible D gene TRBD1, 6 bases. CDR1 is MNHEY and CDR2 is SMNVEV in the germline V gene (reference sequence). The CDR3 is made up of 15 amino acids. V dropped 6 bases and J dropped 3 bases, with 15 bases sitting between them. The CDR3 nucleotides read TGTGCCAGCAGAGGGGGGTTTGGGGACAATCAGCCCCAGCATTTT. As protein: CASRGGFGDNQPQHF.

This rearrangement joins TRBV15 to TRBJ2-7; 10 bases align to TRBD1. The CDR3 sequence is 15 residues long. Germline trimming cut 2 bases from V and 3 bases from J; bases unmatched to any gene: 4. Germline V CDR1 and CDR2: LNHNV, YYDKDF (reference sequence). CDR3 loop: CATSRRDRGIYEQYF. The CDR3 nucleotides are TGTGCCACCAGCAGAAGGGACAGGGGCATCTACGAGCAGTACTTC.

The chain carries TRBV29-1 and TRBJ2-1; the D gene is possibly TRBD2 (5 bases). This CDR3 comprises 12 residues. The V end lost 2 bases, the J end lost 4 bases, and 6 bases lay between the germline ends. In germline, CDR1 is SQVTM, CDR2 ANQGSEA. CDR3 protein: CSVELAYNEQFF. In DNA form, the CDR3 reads TGCAGCGTTGAACTAGCTTACAATGAGCAGTTCTTC.

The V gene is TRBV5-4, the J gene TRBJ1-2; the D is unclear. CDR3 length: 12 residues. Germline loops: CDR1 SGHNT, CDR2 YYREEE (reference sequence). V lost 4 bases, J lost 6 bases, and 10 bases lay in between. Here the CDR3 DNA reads TGTGCCAGCAGCCTGGCCAACGATGGCTACACCTTC. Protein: CASSLANDGYTF.

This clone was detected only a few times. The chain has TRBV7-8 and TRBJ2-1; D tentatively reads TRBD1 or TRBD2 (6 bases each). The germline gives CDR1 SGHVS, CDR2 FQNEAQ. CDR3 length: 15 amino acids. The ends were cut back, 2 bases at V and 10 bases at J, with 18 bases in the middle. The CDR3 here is CASSLFRGQGSEQFF. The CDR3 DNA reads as TGTGCCAGCAGCTTATTCCGGGGGCAGGGTTCGGAGCAGTTCTTC.

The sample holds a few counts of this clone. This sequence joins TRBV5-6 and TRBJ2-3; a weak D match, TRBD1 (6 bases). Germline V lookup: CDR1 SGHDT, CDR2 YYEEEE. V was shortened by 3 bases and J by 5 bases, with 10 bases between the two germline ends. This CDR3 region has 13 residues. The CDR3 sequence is CASSYLQGDTQYF. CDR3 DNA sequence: TGTGCCAGCAGCTACCTACAGGGAGATACGCAGTATTTT.

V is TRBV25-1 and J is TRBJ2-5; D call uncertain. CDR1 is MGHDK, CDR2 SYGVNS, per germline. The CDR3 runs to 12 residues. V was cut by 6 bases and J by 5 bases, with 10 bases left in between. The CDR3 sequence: CASRSPGETQYF. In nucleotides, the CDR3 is TGTGCCAGCAGGTCCCCTGGGGAGACCCAGTACTTC. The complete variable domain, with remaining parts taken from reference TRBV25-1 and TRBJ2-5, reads EADIYQTPRYLVIGTGKKITLECSQTMGHDKMYWYQQDPGMELHLIHYSYGVNSTEKGDLSSESTVSRIRTEHFPLTLESARPSHTSQYLCASRSPGETQYFGPGTRLLVL.

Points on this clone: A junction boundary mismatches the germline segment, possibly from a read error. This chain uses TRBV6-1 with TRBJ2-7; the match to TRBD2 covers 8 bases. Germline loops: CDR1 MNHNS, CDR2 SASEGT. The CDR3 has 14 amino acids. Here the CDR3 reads CAISGSGNPYEQYF. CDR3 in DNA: TGTGCCATCAGTGGTAGCGGGAACCCCTACGAGCAGTACTTC.

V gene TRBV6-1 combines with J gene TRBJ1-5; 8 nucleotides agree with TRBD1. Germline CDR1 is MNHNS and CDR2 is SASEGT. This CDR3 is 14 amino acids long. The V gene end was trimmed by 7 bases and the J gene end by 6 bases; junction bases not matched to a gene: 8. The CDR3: CASTVPGQVQPQHF. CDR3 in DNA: TGTGCCAGCACCGTCCCGGGACAGGTTCAGCCCCAGCATTTT.

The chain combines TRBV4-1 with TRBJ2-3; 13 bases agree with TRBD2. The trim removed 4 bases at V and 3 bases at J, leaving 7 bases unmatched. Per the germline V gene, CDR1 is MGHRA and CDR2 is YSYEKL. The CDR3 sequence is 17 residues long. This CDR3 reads CASSLEGLAGETDTQYF. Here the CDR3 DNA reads TGCGCCAGCAGCCTCGAAGGACTAGCGGGAGAGACAGATACGCAGTATTTT.

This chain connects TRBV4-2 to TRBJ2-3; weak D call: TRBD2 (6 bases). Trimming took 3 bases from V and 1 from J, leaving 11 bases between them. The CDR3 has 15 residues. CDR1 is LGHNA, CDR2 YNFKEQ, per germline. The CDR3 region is CASSQSSAGTDTQYF. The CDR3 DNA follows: TGTGCCAGCAGCCAGTCTAGCGCGGGCACAGATACGCAGTATTTT.

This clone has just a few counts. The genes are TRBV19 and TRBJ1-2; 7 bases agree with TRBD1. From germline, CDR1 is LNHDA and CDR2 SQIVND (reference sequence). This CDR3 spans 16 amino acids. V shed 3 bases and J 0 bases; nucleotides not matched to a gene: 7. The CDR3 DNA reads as TGTGCCAGTAGTATCCAGGGGGGATTAGCTAACTATGGCTACACCTTC. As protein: CASSIQGGLANYGYTF.

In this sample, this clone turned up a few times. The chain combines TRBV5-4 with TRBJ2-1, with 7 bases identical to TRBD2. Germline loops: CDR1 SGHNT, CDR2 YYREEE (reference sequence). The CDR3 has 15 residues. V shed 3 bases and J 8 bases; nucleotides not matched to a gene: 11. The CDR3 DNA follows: TGTGCCAGCAGCTGGGGGGGGACTCGGGCCCATGAGCAGTTCTTC. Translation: CASSWGGTRAHEQFF.

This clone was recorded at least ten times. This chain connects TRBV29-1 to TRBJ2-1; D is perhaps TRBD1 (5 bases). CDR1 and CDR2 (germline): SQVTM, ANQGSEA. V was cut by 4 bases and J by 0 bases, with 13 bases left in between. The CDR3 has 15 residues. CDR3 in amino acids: CSVALGPSSYNEQFF. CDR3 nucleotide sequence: TGCAGCGTTGCCTTGGGGCCGAGCTCCTACAATGAGCAGTTCTTC.

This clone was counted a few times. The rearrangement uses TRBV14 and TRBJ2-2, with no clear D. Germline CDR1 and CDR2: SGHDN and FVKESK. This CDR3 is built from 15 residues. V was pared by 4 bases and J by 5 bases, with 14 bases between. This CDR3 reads CASSPEQPLTGELFF. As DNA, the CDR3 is TGTGCCAGCAGCCCCGAACAGCCTCTTACCGGGGAGCTGTTTTTT.

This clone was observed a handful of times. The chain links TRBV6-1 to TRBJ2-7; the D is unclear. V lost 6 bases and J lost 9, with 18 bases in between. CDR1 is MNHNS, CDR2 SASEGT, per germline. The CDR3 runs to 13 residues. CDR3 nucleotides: TGTGCCAGCAGAAGAGTAGACGGCTTGTGGCAGTACTTC. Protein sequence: CASRRVDGLWQYF.

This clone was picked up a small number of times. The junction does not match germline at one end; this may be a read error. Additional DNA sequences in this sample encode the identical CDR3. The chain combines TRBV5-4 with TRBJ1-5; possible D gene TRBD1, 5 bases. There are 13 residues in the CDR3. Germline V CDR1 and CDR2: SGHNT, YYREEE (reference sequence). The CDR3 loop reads CASSQGEAQPQHF. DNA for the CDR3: TGCGCCAGCAGCCAAGGGGAAGCTCAGCCCCAGCATTTT.

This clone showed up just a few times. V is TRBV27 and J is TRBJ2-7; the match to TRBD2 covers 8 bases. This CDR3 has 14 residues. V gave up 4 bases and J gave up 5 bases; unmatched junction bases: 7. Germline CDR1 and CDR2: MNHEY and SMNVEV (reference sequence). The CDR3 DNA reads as TGTGCCAGCAGTTATAAGCGGGAGAGTAACGAGCAGTACTTC. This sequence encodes CASSYKRESNEQYF.

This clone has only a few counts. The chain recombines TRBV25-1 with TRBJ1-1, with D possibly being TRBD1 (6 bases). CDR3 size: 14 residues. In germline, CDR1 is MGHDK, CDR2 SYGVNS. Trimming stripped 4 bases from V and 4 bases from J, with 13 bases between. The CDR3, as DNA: TGTGCCAGCAGTGCCCAAGGGGGAGGCACTGAAGCTTTCTTT. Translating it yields CASSAQGGGTEAFF.

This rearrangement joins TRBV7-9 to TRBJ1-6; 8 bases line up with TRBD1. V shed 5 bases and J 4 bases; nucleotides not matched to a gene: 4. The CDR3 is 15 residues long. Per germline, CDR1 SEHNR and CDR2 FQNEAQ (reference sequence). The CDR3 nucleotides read TGTGCCAGCAGCCGCACAGGGGGTTATAATTCACCCCTCCACTTT. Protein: CASSRTGGYNSPLHF.

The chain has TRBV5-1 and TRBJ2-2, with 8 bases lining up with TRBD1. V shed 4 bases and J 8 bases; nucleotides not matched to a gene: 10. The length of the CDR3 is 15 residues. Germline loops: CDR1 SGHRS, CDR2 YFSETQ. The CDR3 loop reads CASSPQTQGAGELFF. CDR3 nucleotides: TGCGCCAGCAGCCCTCAAACCCAGGGGGCTGGGGAGCTGTTTTTT.

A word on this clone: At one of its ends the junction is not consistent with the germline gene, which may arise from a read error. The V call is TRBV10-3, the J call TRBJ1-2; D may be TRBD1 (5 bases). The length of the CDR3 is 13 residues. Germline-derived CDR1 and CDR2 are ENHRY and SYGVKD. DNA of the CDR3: TGTGCCAGCAGTCCGGGACCCAACTATGGCTACACCTTC. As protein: CASSPGPNYGYTF.

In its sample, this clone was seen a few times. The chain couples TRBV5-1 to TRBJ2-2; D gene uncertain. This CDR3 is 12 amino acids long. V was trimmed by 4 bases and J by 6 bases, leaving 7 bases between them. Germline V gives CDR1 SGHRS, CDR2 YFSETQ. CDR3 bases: TGCGCCAGCAGCACAGAAGCCGGGGAGCTGTTTTTT. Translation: CASSTEAGELFF.